The present T cell receptor beta chain was sequenced within a study of T-cell memory formation after mild COVID-19. This clonotype has just a few counts. Its specificity is unknown. General observations from the study: SARS-CoV-2 specificity of second-wave clones peaking day 37 was unconfirmed. Clones contracting over day 15 to 85 were CD4/CD8 balanced, with later expanders leaning CD4+. Pre-infection memory showed some responding clones, and this suggested that cross-reactive memory joined.

V shed 5 bases and J 10 bases; nucleotides not matched to a gene: 9. The CDR3 spans 13 residues. From the 5' RACE reads, TCRdb called clonotypes with MiXCR, one entry per CDR3 protein. Altogether under 300,000 distinct CDR3 sequences are present, under 8.5% being singletons, with the ten largest covering about 20%. The sequence was collected from a man aged 18 to 35 who had mild COVID-19 (a few samples of this study predate the infection). Cell type and time point are not known. The chain carries TRBV12-3 or TRBV12-4 and TRBJ1-1, with 8 bases aligning to TRBD1. The sample consisted of PBMCs or a T cell subset sorted from them (not recorded which). The CDR3 DNA reads TGTGCCAGCAGTCCGGACAGGGCAAGAGTAGCTTTCTTT. Its protein product is CASSPDRARVAFF.